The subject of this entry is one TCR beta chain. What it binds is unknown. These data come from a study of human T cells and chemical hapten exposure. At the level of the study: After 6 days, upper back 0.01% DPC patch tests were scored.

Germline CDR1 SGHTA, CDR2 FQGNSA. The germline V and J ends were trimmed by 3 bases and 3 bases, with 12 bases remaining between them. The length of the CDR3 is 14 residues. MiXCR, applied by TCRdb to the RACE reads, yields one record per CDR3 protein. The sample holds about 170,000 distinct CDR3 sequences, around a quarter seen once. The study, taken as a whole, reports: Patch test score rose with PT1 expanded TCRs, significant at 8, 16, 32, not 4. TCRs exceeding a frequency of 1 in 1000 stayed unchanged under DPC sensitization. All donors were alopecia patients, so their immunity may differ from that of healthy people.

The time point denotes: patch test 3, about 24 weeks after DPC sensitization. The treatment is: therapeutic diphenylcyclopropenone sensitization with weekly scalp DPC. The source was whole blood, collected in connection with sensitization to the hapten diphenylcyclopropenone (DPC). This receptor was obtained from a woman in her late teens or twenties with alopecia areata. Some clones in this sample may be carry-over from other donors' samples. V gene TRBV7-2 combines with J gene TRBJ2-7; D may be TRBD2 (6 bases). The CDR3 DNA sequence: TGTGCCAGCAGCTTGGGCGGGGTAGGCTACGAGCAGTACTTC. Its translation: CASSLGGVGYEQYF.